This TCR beta chain was found in a study of cytomegalovirus exposure and HLA in healthy donors. General observations from the study: Many donors shared some public TCRs, even though most TCR sequences were rare. Earlier analysis looked at TCR beta V segments, and most were productive about 90% or about 30% of the time. Among the most significant clusters, several appeared linked to common viral pathogens in a later analysis.

Turning to this clone: Its antigen is not identified.

Both 60 Vbeta primers and 13 Jbeta primers went into the PCR. The method was immunoSEQ multiplex PCR; TCRdb's version includes in-frame clones alone and lacks a portion of them. The sample features roughly 53,000 clones, with around 2.3% in its top ten. V shed 1 base and J shed 8 bases, with 14 bases lying between them. Germline CDR1 and CDR2: SQVTM and ANQGSEA. This CDR3 comprises 14 residues. The chain couples TRBV29-1 to TRBJ1-4, with D tentatively TRBD1 (6 bases). Sequencing used PBMCs. The clonotype originates from a female donor in good health and CMV-seronegative. DNA of the CDR3: TGCAGCGTTGAAGTAGGGGGTATTATGGAAAAACTGTTTTTT. It yields the protein CSVEVGGIMEKLFF. Full variable domain (outside the CDR3, taken from reference TRBV29-1 and TRBJ1-4): SAVISQKPSRDICQRGTSLTIQCQVDSQVTMMFWYRQQPGQSLTLIATANQGSEATYESGFVIDKFPISRPNLTFSTLTVSNMSPEDSSIYLCSVEVGGIMEKLFFGSGTQLSVL.